Listed below are T cell receptor beta chains from one sample, sequenced in a study of CD8+ T cells in alopecia areata. Clones were read by immunoSEQ multiplex PCR, and TCRdb kept only the in-frame ones, dropping some. The table includes 150,000 to 250,000 clones, around 60% detected once. This sample comprised CD4+ T cells sorted from blood, obtained at week 4, from a patient treated with tofacitinib. These receptors were collected from a human donor with alopecia areata. The CDR3 runs from the conserved cysteine through the conserved F or W. Each record gives: V gene, J gene, D gene, clone size, CDR3 DNA, CDR3 protein. The D gene is left open where the match is weak. Size values are once, few and many counts, or a class for expanded clones, and some rows have none.

V: TRBV4-1; J: TRBJ1-3; D: -; size: -; DNA: TGCGCCAGCAGCCAAGATGAGGACAGCGAGTGGGTCGTAGCTGGAAACACCATACATTTT; CDR3: CASSQDEDSEWVVAGNTIHF
V: TRBV30; J: TRBJ1-5; D: -; size: -; DNA: TGTGCCTGGAGTTCCCTTAATAGCAATCAGCCCCAGCATTTT; CDR3: CAWSSLNSNQPQHF
V: TRBV5-1; J: TRBJ2-7; D: -; size: once; DNA: TGCGCCAGCAGCTTACAACCTTCGCGTGACGAGCAGTACTTC; CDR3: CASSLQPSRDEQYF
V: TRBV30; J: TRBJ2-5; D: -; size: -; DNA: TGTGCCTGGAGTCGGGACGGCCAAGAGACCCAGTACTTC; CDR3: CAWSRDGQETQYF
V: TRBV15; J: TRBJ2-7; D: -; size: -; DNA: TGTGCCACCAGCAGAGATCTTGAACCCACATACGAGCAGTACTTC; CDR3: CATSRDLEPTYEQYF
V: TRBV7-9; J: TRBJ2-7; D: -; size: -; DNA: TGTGCCAGCAGCCCCCGGGGGGGACAGGTCTCCTACGAGCAGTACTTC; CDR3: CASSPRGGQVSYEQYF
V: TRBV4-3; J: TRBJ1-2; D: TRBD1; size: few; DNA: TGCGCCAGCAGCCAAGGTCCGGGACAGGATTATGGCTACACCTTC; CDR3: CASSQGPGQDYGYTF
V: TRBV30; J: TRBJ2-7; D: TRBD1; size: -; DNA: TGTGCCTGGAGTGTATTAGGGACAGGTGGTTACTTC; CDR3: CAWSVLGTGGYF
V: TRBV29-1; J: TRBJ1-5; D: TRBD1; size: -; DNA: TGCAGCGTTGTAATGGGAACAGGGGGCAATCAGCCCCAGCATTTT; CDR3: CSVVMGTGGNQPQHF
V: TRBV5-1; J: TRBJ2-3; D: -; size: -; DNA: TGCGCCAGCAGCTTTGGCCCGGGTGAAGCAGATACGCAGTATTTT; CDR3: CASSFGPGEADTQYF
V: TRBV15; J: TRBJ2-1; D: -; size: -; DNA: TGTGCCACCAGCGTAACTCCGGGCTCCTACAATGAGCAGTTCTTC; CDR3: CATSVTPGSYNEQFF
V: TRBV30; J: TRBJ2-5; D: TRBD1; size: few; DNA: TGTGCCTGGAGTGTAGTAGGACAGGGTGTGCAGACCCAGTACTTC; CDR3: CAWSVVGQGVQTQYF
V: TRBV29-1; J: TRBJ2-7; D: -; size: few; DNA: TGCAGCGTTGAGGGGACCGAAGACTACGAGCAGTACTTC; CDR3: CSVEGTEDYEQYF
V: TRBV29-1; J: TRBJ2-5; D: -; size: -; DNA: TGCAGCGTGACCCCCCGGCCTGGAGTGACCCAGTACTTC; CDR3: CSVTPRPGVTQYF
V: TRBV7-6; J: TRBJ2-7; D: TRBD2; size: -; DNA: TGTGCCAGCAGCTTATACAGCGGGACGCACCCCTACGAGCAGTACTTC; CDR3: CASSLYSGTHPYEQYF
V: TRBV30; J: TRBJ2-1; D: -; size: -; DNA: TGTGCCTGGAGCGAGGACTACCGTGAGCAGTTCTTC; CDR3: CAWSEDYREQFF
V: TRBV4-1; J: TRBJ2-4; D: TRBD1; size: -; DNA: TGCGCCAGCAGCCAAGGAAGGGGACAGGGGACCAAAAACATTCAGTACTTC; CDR3: CASSQGRGQGTKNIQYF
V: TRBV4-1; J: TRBJ2-5; D: -; size: -; DNA: TGCGCCAGCAGCCAAGTCAGTAGGGAGACCCAGTACTTC; CDR3: CASSQVSRETQYF
V: TRBV30; J: TRBJ2-7; D: -; size: -; DNA: TGTGCCTGGACAGGGTCCTACGAGCAGTACTTC; CDR3: CAWTGSYEQYF
V: TRBV9; J: TRBJ2-5; D: TRBD1; size: -; DNA: TGTGCCAGCAGCGTAGAAGGGGGCAGGGGGGAGACCCAGTACTTC; CDR3: CASSVEGGRGETQYF
V: TRBV25-1; J: TRBJ2-2; D: -; size: -; DNA: TGTGCCAGCAGTGAATCCGGACTATCCGGGGAGCTGTTTTTT; CDR3: CASSESGLSGELFF
V: TRBV29-1; J: TRBJ1-4; D: -; size: -; DNA: TGCAGCGTTGCCCAATCCGGGGCTTTCGAAAAACTGTTTTTT; CDR3: CSVAQSGAFEKLFF
V: TRBV25-1; J: TRBJ2-5; D: TRBD2; size: -; DNA: TGTGCCAGCAGTAAACTAGCGGGGGGAGAGACCCAGTACTTC; CDR3: CASSKLAGGETQYF
V: TRBV7-9; J: TRBJ2-1; D: -; size: few; DNA: TGTGCCAGCAGCCACCCGGGCGGGTACAATGAGCAGTTCTTC; CDR3: CASSHPGGYNEQFF
V: TRBV21-1; J: TRBJ2-6; D: -; size: few; DNA: TGTGCCAGCAAAAAAGGACCTGGGGACGTCCTGACTTTC; CDR3: CASKKGPGDVLTF
V: TRBV28; J: TRBJ2-2; D: -; size: -; DNA: TGTGCCAGCAGTACCCCCGAGCGAAACACCGGGGAGCTGTTTTTT; CDR3: CASSTPERNTGELFF
V: TRBV5-1; J: TRBJ2-7; D: -; size: -; DNA: TGCGCCAGCAGCGACGAAGAGGGGGACGAGCAGTACTTC; CDR3: CASSDEEGDEQYF
V: TRBV5-6; J: TRBJ2-5; D: TRBD2; size: -; DNA: TGTGCCAGCAGCTCGGCTAGCGGGGCGGAGACCCAGTACTTC; CDR3: CASSSASGAETQYF
V: TRBV5-1; J: TRBJ2-7; D: -; size: -; DNA: TGCGCCAGCAGTTCAACCCGGGGGGCCCCGATATACGAGCAGTACTTC; CDR3: CASSSTRGAPIYEQYF
V: TRBV27; J: TRBJ2-7; D: -; size: -; DNA: TGTGCCAGCAGTTCCCCGTACGAGCAGTACTTC; CDR3: CASSSPYEQYF
V: TRBV23-1; J: TRBJ1-1; D: -; size: once; DNA: TGCGCCAGCTTTATGACGGCAAACACTGAAGCTTTCTTT; CDR3: CASFMTANTEAFF
V: TRBV29-1; J: TRBJ1-4; D: -; size: once; DNA: TGCAGCGTTGTGAGAGAAGCTAATGAAAAACTGTTTTTT; CDR3: CSVVREANEKLFF
V: TRBV20-1; J: TRBJ2-1; D: -; size: -; DNA: TGCAGTGCCAGTCTTGGTGAGCAGTTCTTC; CDR3: CSASLGEQFF
V: TRBV30; J: TRBJ1-2; D: -; size: -; DNA: TGTGCCTGGAGAGGTCCGGGACCCACCTATGGCTACACCTTC; CDR3: CAWRGPGPTYGYTF
V: TRBV6-5; J: TRBJ2-5; D: TRBD1; size: -; DNA: TGTGCCAGCAGTTTACAGGGGGGCCAGATCGACCAGTACTTC; CDR3: CASSLQGGQIDQYF
V: TRBV7-2; J: TRBJ2-3; D: -; size: -; DNA: TGTGCCAGCAGCTCCTTAGCAGATACGCAGTATTTT; CDR3: CASSSLADTQYF
V: TRBV27; J: TRBJ2-3; D: -; size: -; DNA: TGTGCCAGCAGGCCCCGGACAGCCTCCACAGATACGCAGTATTTT; CDR3: CASRPRTASTDTQYF
V: TRBV30; J: TRBJ1-1; D: -; size: -; DNA: TGTGCCTGGGGTACCAGGTTGAACACTGAAGCTTTCTTT; CDR3: CAWGTRLNTEAFF
V: TRBV30; J: TRBJ1-5; D: TRBD1; size: -; DNA: TGTGCCTGGACTACGGGACAGGCGATCTATAGCAATCAGCCCCAGCATTTT; CDR3: CAWTTGQAIYSNQPQHF
V: TRBV30; J: TRBJ2-2; D: TRBD1; size: -; DNA: TGTGCCTGGAGCCCGGACAGGGCGGGCGGGGAGCTGTTTTTT; CDR3: CAWSPDRAGGELFF
V: TRBV29-1; J: TRBJ2-7; D: TRBD2; size: -; DNA: TGCAGCGTTGAAACTTATGGACTAGCGGGTTACGAGCAGTACTTC; CDR3: CSVETYGLAGYEQYF
V: TRBV29-1; J: TRBJ2-2; D: TRBD2; size: -; DNA: TGCAGCGTGGCCCTAGCGGGAACCGGGGAGCTGTTTTTT; CDR3: CSVALAGTGELFF
V: TRBV4-1; J: TRBJ2-7; D: -; size: -; DNA: TGCGCCAGCAGCCAAGCTGTCGGGCCCCTGGACGAGCAGTACTTC; CDR3: CASSQAVGPLDEQYF
V: TRBV5-4; J: TRBJ2-2; D: -; size: once; DNA: TGTGCCAGCAGCTTGCCCGGGGAGCTGTTTTTT; CDR3: CASSLPGELFF
V: TRBV28; J: TRBJ2-3; D: TRBD1; size: -; DNA: TGTGCCACCGGTGACAGGGGAGATACGCAGTATTTT; CDR3: CATGDRGDTQYF
V: TRBV5-1; J: TRBJ1-5; D: TRBD1; size: -; DNA: TGCGCCAGCAGCAGAAGGACAGGGGATCAGCCCCAGCATTTT; CDR3: CASSRRTGDQPQHF
V: TRBV29-1; J: TRBJ1-1; D: -; size: -; DNA: TGCAGCGTCACGCGCTCGGCGGGGTTTGGGGCTGAAGCTTTCTTT; CDR3: CSVTRSAGFGAEAFF
V: TRBV4-3; J: TRBJ2-5; D: -; size: -; DNA: TGCGCCAGCAGCCAAGAATTCGCTGGGGGCGGGGCCCAGTACTTC; CDR3: CASSQEFAGGGAQYF